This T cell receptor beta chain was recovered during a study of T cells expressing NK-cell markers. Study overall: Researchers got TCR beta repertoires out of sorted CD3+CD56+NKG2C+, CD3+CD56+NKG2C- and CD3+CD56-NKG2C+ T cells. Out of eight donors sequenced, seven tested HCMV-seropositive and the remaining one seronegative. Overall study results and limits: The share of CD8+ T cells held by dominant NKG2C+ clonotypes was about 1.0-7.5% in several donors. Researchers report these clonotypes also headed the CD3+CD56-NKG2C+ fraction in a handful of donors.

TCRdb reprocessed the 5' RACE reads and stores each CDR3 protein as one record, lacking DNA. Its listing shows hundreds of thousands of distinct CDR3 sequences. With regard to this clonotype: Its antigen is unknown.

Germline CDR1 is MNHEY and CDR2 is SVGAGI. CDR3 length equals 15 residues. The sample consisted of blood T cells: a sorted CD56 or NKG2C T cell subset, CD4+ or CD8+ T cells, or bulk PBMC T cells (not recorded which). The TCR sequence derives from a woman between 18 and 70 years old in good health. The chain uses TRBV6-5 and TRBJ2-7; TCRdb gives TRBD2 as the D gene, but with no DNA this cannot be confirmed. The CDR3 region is CASSYSGPPGSEQYF.